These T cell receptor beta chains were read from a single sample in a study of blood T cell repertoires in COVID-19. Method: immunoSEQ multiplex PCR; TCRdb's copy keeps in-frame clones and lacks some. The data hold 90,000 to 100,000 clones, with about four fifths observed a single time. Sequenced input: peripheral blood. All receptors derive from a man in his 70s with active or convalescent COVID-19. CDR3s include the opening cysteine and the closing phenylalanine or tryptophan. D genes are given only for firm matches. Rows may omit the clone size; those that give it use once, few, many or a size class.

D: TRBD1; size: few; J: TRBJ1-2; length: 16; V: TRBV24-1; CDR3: CATSDSPDRGRVGYTF; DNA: TGTGCCACCAGTGATTCACCCGACAGGGGGCGAGTTGGCTACACCTTC
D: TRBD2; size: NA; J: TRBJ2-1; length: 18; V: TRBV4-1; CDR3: CASSQWSGGLDSRDEQFF; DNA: TGCGCCAGCAGCCAATGGAGCGGGGGGCTCGATTCGAGAGATGAGCAGTTCTTC
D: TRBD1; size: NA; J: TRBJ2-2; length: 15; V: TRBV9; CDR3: CASMGQGKDTGELFF; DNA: TGTGCCAGCATGGGACAGGGGAAGGACACCGGGGAGCTGTTTTTT
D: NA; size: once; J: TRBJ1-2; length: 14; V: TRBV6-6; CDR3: CASSYPGQGLGYTF; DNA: TGTGCCAGCAGTTACCCGGGACAAGGGCTTGGCTACACCTTC
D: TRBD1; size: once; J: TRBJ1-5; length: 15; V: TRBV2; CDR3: CASSGAGTALEPQHF; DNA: TGTGCCAGCAGTGGGGCCGGGACAGCCTTGGAGCCCCAGCATTTT
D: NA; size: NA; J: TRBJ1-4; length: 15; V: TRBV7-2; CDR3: CASSPRGTLNEKLFF; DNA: TGTGCCAGCAGCCCCCGGGGGACCCTTAATGAAAAACTGTTTTTT
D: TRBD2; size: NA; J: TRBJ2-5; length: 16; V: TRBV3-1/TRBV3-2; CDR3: CASSQRSSGAKETQYF; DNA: TGTGCCAGCAGCCAACGTTCTAGCGGAGCTAAAGAGACCCAGTACTTC
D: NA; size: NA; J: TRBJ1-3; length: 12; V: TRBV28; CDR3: CASSLLGNTIYF; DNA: TGTGCCAGCAGTTTATTAGGAAACACCATATATTTT
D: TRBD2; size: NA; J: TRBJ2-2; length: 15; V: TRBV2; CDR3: CASSLAGENTGELFF; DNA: TGTGCCAGCAGCTTAGCGGGGGAGAACACCGGGGAGCTGTTTTTT
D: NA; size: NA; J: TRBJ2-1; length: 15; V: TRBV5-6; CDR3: CASSAGPAGAAWEFF; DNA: TGTGCCAGCAGCGCGGGGCCTGCGGGGGCAGCCTGGGAGTTCTTC
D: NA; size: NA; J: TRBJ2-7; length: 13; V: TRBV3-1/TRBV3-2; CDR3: CASSRGSPYEQYF; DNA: TGTGCCAGCAGCCGGGGCAGTCCCTACGAGCAGTACTTC
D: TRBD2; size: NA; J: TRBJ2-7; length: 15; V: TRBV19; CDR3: CASSNRPGGTYEQYF; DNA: TGTGCCAGTAGTAACCGCCCGGGGGGTACCTACGAGCAGTACTTC
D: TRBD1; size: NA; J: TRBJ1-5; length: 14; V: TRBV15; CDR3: CATSRTGGGQPQHF; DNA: TGTGCCACCAGCCGGACAGGGGGCGGGCAGCCCCAGCATTTT
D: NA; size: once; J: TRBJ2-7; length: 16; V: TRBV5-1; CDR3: CASSLDSVGGSYEQYF; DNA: TGCGCCAGCAGCTTGGATTCAGTGGGGGGCTCCTACGAGCAGTACTTC
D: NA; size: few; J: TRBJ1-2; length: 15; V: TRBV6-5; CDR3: CASSSRSRGSDGYTF; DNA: TGTGCCAGCAGTTCTCGCAGTAGGGGTTCTGATGGCTACACCTTC
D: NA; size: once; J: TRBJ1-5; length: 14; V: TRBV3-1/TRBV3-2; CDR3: CASSQDNGNQPQHF; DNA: TGTGCCAGCAGCCAAGATAATGGCAATCAGCCCCAGCATTTT
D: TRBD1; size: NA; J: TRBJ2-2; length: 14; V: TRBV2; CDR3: CASRQGANTGELFF; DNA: TGTGCCAGCCGACAGGGCGCGAACACCGGGGAGCTGTTTTTT
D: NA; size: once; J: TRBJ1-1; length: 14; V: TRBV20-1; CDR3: CSASGPGRDIGAFF; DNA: TGCAGTGCTAGTGGCCCGGGACGGGACATAGGAGCTTTCTTT
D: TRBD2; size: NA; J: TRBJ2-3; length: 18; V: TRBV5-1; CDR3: CASSSLGLAGGRTDTQYF; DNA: TGCGCCAGCAGCTCCCTGGGACTAGCGGGGGGTCGCACAGATACGCAGTATTTT
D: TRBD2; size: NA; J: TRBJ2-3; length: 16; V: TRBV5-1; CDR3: CASSLRLAGRTDTQYF; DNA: TGCGCCAGCAGCTTGCGTCTAGCGGGGCGGACAGATACGCAGTATTTT
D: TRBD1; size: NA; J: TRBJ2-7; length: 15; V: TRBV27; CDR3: CASSIGQGHLYEQYF; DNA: TGTGCCAGCAGCATTGGACAGGGACACCTATACGAGCAGTACTTC
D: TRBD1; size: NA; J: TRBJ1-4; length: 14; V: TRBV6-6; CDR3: CASRSAQGVEKLFF; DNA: TGTGCCAGCCGCTCGGCCCAGGGGGTCGAAAAACTGTTTTTT
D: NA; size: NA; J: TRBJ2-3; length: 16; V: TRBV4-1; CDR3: CASSQDWGTSTDTQYF; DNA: TGCGCCAGCAGCCAAGATTGGGGGACTAGCACAGATACGCAGTATTTT
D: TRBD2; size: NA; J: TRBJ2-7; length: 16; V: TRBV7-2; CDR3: CASSSPRDRGVYEQYF; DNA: TGTGCCAGCAGCTCCCCTCGGGACCGGGGGGTTTACGAGCAGTACTTC
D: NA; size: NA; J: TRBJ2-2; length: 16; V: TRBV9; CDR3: CASSVALEGNTGELFF; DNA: TGTGCCAGCAGCGTAGCTCTAGAGGGGAACACCGGGGAGCTGTTTTTT
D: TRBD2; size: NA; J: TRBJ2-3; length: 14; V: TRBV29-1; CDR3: CSVDRGGLTDTQYF; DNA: TGCAGCGTTGATCGGGGGGGACTCACAGATACGCAGTATTTT
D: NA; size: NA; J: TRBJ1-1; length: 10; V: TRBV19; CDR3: CASKGPVAFF; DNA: TGTGCCAGTAAGGGGCCAGTAGCTTTCTTT
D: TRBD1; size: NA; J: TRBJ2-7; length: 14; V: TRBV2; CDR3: CASRDRGLSYEQYF; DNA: TGTGCCAGCAGAGACAGGGGGCTATCCTACGAGCAGTACTTC
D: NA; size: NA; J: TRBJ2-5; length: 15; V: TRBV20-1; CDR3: CSASQAARKQETQYF; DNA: TGCAGTGCTAGTCAAGCAGCTAGGAAACAAGAGACCCAGTACTTC
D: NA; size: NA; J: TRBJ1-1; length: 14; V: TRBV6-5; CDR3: CASRKPQGDTEAFF; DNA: TGTGCCAGCAGGAAGCCGCAGGGTGACACTGAAGCTTTCTTT
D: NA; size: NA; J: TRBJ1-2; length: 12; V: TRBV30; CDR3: CAWSLGLVGYTF; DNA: TGTGCCTGGAGTCTCGGTTTAGTTGGCTACACCTTC
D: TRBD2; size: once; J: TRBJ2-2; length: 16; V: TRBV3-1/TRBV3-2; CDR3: CASSRRLAANTGELFF; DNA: TGTGCCAGCAGCCGTAGACTAGCGGCGAACACCGGGGAGCTGTTTTTT
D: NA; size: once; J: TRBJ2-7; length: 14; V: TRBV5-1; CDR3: CASSSSPGTYEQYF; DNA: TGCGCCAGCAGCTCATCCCCGGGAACCTACGAGCAGTACTTC
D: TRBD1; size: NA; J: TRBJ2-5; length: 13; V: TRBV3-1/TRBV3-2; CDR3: CASSRQGAETQYF; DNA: TGTGCCAGCAGCCGACAGGGAGCGGAGACCCAGTACTTC
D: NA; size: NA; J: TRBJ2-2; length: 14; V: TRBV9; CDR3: CASSRDFNTGELFF; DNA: TGTGCCAGCAGCCGGGACTTCAACACCGGGGAGCTGTTTTTT
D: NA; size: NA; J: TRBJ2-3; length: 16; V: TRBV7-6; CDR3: CASSLNQLALSDTQYF; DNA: TGTGCCAGCAGCTTAAACCAACTAGCACTGTCAGATACGCAGTATTTT
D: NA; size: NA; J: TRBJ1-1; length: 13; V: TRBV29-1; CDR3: CSVTREGNTEAFF; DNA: TGCAGCGTTACCAGGGAGGGGAACACTGAAGCTTTCTTT
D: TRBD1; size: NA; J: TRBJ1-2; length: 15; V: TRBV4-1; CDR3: CASSATGTGTRSYTF; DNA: TGCGCCAGCAGCGCAACCGGGACAGGGACTAGGAGCTACACCTTC
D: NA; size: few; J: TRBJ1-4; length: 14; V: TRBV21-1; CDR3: CASSRDSINEKLFF; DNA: TGTGCCAGCAGCAGGGACAGCATTAATGAAAAACTGTTTTTT
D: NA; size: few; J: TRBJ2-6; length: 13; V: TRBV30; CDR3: CAWSLLGANVLTF; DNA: TGTGCCTGGAGCCTCCTCGGGGCCAACGTCCTGACTTTC
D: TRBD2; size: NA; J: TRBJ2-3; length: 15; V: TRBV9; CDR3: CASSLRAGDTDTQYF; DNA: TGTGCCAGCAGCTTAAGAGCGGGGGACACAGATACGCAGTATTTT
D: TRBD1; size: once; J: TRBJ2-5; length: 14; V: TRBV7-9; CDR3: CASSSTGHQETQYF; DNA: TGTGCCAGCAGCTCGACAGGGCACCAAGAGACCCAGTACTTC
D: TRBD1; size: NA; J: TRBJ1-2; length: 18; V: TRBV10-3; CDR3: CAIRNNPGQGNDNYGYTF; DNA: TGTGCCATCAGAAACAACCCGGGACAGGGGAACGATAACTATGGCTACACCTTC
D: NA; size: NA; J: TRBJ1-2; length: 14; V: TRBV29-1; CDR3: CSVDPDGGNYGYTF; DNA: TGCAGCGTTGACCCCGACGGAGGAAACTATGGCTACACCTTC
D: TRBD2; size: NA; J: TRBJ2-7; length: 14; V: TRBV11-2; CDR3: CASHSGTRGYEQYF; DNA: TGTGCCAGCCATTCCGGGACTAGAGGCTACGAGCAGTACTTC
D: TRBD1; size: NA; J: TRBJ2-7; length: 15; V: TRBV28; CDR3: CASSSGRQGSYEQYF; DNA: TGTGCCAGCAGTTCTGGGAGACAGGGATCCTACGAGCAGTACTTC
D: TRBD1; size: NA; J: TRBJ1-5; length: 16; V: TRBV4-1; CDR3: CASSDPWTGGNQPQHF; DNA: TGCGCCAGCAGCGACCCCTGGACAGGGGGAAATCAGCCCCAGCATTTT
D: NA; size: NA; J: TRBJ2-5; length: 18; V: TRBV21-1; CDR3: CASSNLGFGGGSQETQYF; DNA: NA